This T cell receptor (beta chain) derives from a study of CD8 T cells in ankylosing spondylitis (dated by TCRdb to between 2016 and 2019). About the full investigation: To find TCR variants linked to disease, the study profiled T cell receptor beta repertoires in ankylosing spondylitis patients and healthy donors. In total, the full study cohort was made up of 100 to 140 healthy donors and about two dozen ankylosing spondylitis patients. Samples of peripheral blood were taken, and for ankylosing spondylitis patients, synovial fluid was collected as well.

Comment on this clonotype: Its antigen has not been determined. No clone much larger than this one lies a single base away; base qualities are absent.

General conclusions and limits of the study: Some TCR beta motif variants had previously been reported in synovial fluid and blood of reactive arthritis patients, which suggested common disease-initiation mechanisms. A TCR beta motif of about 8 highly homologous amino acid variants appeared characteristic of blood from ankylosing spondylitis patients. The disease-linked clones were reported to be significantly enriched in matched synovial fluid samples from ankylosing spondylitis patients. In peripheral blood, the disease-linked clones were found at relatively low frequencies and had a CD8+ phenotype.

For sequencing, an Illumina HiSeq 2500 was employed. Quantitative 5'-RACE with molecular barcodes was used to prepare TCR beta libraries. The original pipeline was this. To identify disease-linked TCR variants, a new computational method was used, one built on a probabilistic model of VDJ rearrangement. TCRdb reprocessing: public reads trimmed at Q25 with fastp, clones called with MiXCR, in-frame beta chains kept. Rows are combined by CDR3 protein, so each entry shows the most common genes and DNA. None of the V and J calls come from the authors' own analysis; TCRdb made them. The sample table contains under 150,000 distinct CDR3 sequences; only one count was recorded for about a tenth of them. The ten largest clones capture roughly 3.4% of the sample. Germline trimming: 2 bases from V, 6 bases from J; junction bases outside gene matches: 9. CDR1 and CDR2, looked up from the germline V gene (reference sequence), are SEHNR and FQNEAQ. The cysteine opens and the phenylalanine closes a CDR3 of 15 amino acids. Of the read, only the CDR3 DNA is kept; its 45 bases are in frame from base 1.

This clonotype was obtained from a male donor with ankylosing spondylitis or in good health (not recorded which). The sequence links TRBV7-9 to TRBJ1-2; 7 of the junction bases match TRBD1. What was sequenced was blood, either unsorted or a sorted T cell fraction (not recorded which). CDR3 region: CASSLPNDRAHGYTF. The nucleotide sequence reads TGTGCCAGCAGCTTACCGAACGACAGGGCCCATGGCTACACCTTC.